The 16 T cell receptor beta chains listed next were all sequenced from one sample in a study of shared clonotypes between healthy human individuals. Measured with immunoSEQ multiplex PCR; TCRdb has only the in-frame clones, and not every one. The sample holds about 2.3 million clones; roughly 93% are singletons and the top ten take about 0.39%. The sample consisted of naive CD4+ T cells from PBMCs. The subset here: CD45RA+ positively selected. The source of these receptors is a man aged 18 to 30 in good health. Some clones in this sample may be carry-over from other donors' samples.

In the case of this clone: The identical CDR3 is also encoded by other nucleotide sequences in the sample. This chain uses TRBV28 with TRBJ1-4; TRBD1 might be the D (5 bases). The V end lost 6 bases, the J end lost 2 bases, and 10 bases lay between the germline ends. CDR3 length: 14 amino acids. CDR1 is MDHEN and CDR2 is SYDVKM in the germline V gene. The CDR3: CASSLGGTNEKLFF. CDR3 coding DNA: TGTGCCAGCAGCCTGGGGGGGACTAATGAAAAACTGTTTTTT.

The chain is built from TRBV7-9 and TRBJ1-5; 7 bases align to TRBD1. CDR1 and CDR2 from the germline V gene are SEHNR and FQNEAQ (reference sequence). The CDR3 is made up of 17 amino acids. Trimming took 5 bases from V and 1 from J; bases not matched to a gene: 11. This CDR3 is CASSRGTAAVSNQPQHF. The CDR3 DNA reads TGTGCCAGCAGCCGAGGGACAGCCGCCGTGAGCAATCAGCCCCAGCATTTT.

V usage is TRBV29-1 and J usage is TRBJ1-1; D call uncertain. This CDR3 is 10 amino acids long. Trimming removed 6 bases at V and 0 bases at J, with 2 bases between. Germline CDR1 SQVTM, CDR2 ANQGSEA. As DNA, the CDR3 is TGCAGCGTCATGAACACTGAAGCTTTCTTT. Protein product: CSVMNTEAFF.

The chain combines TRBV6-5 with TRBJ2-7, with D perhaps TRBD1 (6 bases). The ends were cut back, 5 bases at V and 7 bases at J, with 12 bases in the middle. The CDR3 is made up of 12 amino acids. Per the germline V gene, CDR1 is MNHEY and CDR2 is SVGAGI. CDR3 nucleotide sequence: TGTGCCAGCAGTCAATCAAGGGGGGAGCAGTACTTC. Protein product: CASSQSRGEQYF.

The chain employs TRBV27 and TRBJ1-5; the D is unclear. Germline V CDR1 and CDR2: MNHEY, SMNVEV (reference sequence). V lost 2 bases and J lost 7, with 12 bases in between. CDR3 length: 14 amino acids. In DNA form, the CDR3 reads TGTGCCAGCAGTTTAAGTAGGGTAGGCCAGCCCCAGCATTTT. Its translation is CASSLSRVGQPQHF.

Turning to this clone: The junction differs from germline at one of its ends, possibly a read error. V and J are TRBV28 and TRBJ2-4; D may be TRBD1 (6 bases). Germline assignment: CDR1 MDHEN and CDR2 SYDVKM. This CDR3 is built from 18 residues. The CDR3 DNA is TGTGCCAACAGTTCCCCCGGACAGTCCGCTGGAGCCAAAAACATTCAGTACTTC. Its protein product is CANSSPGQSAGAKNIQYF. The complete variable domain, with remaining parts taken from reference TRBV28 and TRBJ2-4, reads DVKVTQSSRYLVKRTGEKVFLECVQDMDHENMFWYRQDPGLGLRLIYFSYDVKMKEKGDIPEGYSVSREKKERFSLILESASTNQTSMYLCANSSPGQSAGAKNIQYFGAGTRLSVL.

The V and J genes are TRBV5-4 and TRBJ2-3; TRBD1 is a possible D gene (6 bases). The CDR3 is made up of 15 amino acids. The V and J ends lost 1 base and 2 bases respectively, with 11 bases between them. CDR1 and CDR2 from the germline V gene are SGHNT and YYREEE (reference sequence). The CDR3 DNA reads TGTGCCAGCAGCTTGATGGGACAAAACACAGATACGCAGTATTTT. Protein: CASSLMGQNTDTQYF.

This clone was seen more than once but under ten times. The rearrangement links TRBV7-2 to TRBJ1-5; TRBD1 is a possible D gene (5 bases). This CDR3 region has 12 residues. Trimming took 3 bases from V and 9 from J, leaving 9 bases between them. From germline, CDR1 is SGHTA and CDR2 FQGNSA. CDR3 in amino acids: CASSFAGRPQHF. The CDR3 region has the DNA TGTGCCAGCAGCTTTGCAGGGCGGCCCCAGCATTTT.

The chain employs TRBV14 and TRBJ2-7; weak D call: TRBD1 (6 bases). CDR1 and CDR2 from the germline V gene are SGHDN and FVKESK. This CDR3 region has 13 residues. Trimming took 2 bases from V and 6 from J, leaving 11 bases between them. Written as DNA, the CDR3 is TGTGCCAGCAGCCAAACCAGGGGATCCGAGCAGTACTTC. It codes for CASSQTRGSEQYF.

The chain couples TRBV4-3 to TRBJ1-2; D unclear. CDR1 is LGHNA, CDR2 YSLEER, per germline. With 1 base removed from V and 4 bases from J, the gap between germline ends came to 10 bases. The CDR3 is made up of 14 amino acids. Written as DNA, the CDR3 is TGCGCCAGCAGCCAAGGAACATTCTCCTATGGCTACACCTTC. Its translation: CASSQGTFSYGYTF.

The genes are TRBV4-2 and TRBJ1-1; tentatively, D is TRBD1 (5 bases). The CDR3 is 19 amino acids. The V and J ends lost 3 bases and 0 bases respectively, with 23 bases between them. Germline loops: CDR1 LGHNA, CDR2 YNFKEQ. The CDR3 DNA follows: TGTGCCAGCAGCCAGGAGAACCCCGGGACGGCCGGCATGAACACTGAAGCTTTCTTT. It is translated as CASSQENPGTAGMNTEAFF.

The chain links TRBV9 to TRBJ2-3; D is uncertain. Germline V lookup: CDR1 SGDLS, CDR2 YYNGEE. The CDR3 is made up of 15 amino acids. The V end was cut by 0 bases, the J end by 0 bases, with 8 bases between. CDR3 nucleotide sequence: TGTGCCAGCAGCGTAGGAATGGTCAGCACAGATACGCAGTATTTT. It codes for CASSVGMVSTDTQYF.

This clone was picked up a small number of times. The chain combines TRBV18 with TRBJ1-5, with D unresolved. The CDR3 has 15 amino acids. Germline CDR1 is KGHSH and CDR2 is LQKENI. The V gene lost 5 bases and the J gene lost 0 bases, with 11 bases spanning the gap. The CDR3 protein is CASSASPYSNQPQHF. The DNA of the CDR3 is TGTGCCAGCTCAGCCAGTCCCTATAGCAATCAGCCCCAGCATTTT.

DNA of the CDR3: TGTGCCACGAGAGGGGGGTGGAACACTGAAGCTTTCTTT. Translating gives CATRGGWNTEAFF. The chain has TRBV28 and TRBJ1-1; the D gene is possibly TRBD1 (6 bases). The V end was cut by 10 bases, the J end by 1 base, with 13 bases between. The CDR3 extends over 13 amino acids. CDR1 and CDR2 from the germline V gene are MDHEN and SYDVKM.

Only one count was recorded for this clone. The chain has TRBV5-4 and TRBJ2-4; 7 positions match TRBD2. Trimming at V came to 0 bases and at J to 5 bases, leaving 5 bases not matched to a gene. The CDR3 contains 15 residues. CDR1 SGHNT and CDR2 YYREEE come from the germline V gene (reference sequence). The CDR3 DNA reads TGTGCCAGCAGCTTGGAGGGTCTAGCGGAAAACATTCAGTACTTC. This sequence encodes CASSLEGLAENIQYF.

V usage is TRBV28 and J usage is TRBJ2-7; TRBD2 matches 9 bases. Germline V gene data show CDR1 as MDHEN and CDR2 as SYDVKM. V trimming: 10 bases; J trimming: 2 bases; junction bases outside the gene matches: 9. The CDR3 totals 14 residues. The CDR3 here is CATTLIAGAYEQYF. The DNA for the CDR3 is TGTGCCACCACACTTATAGCGGGAGCCTACGAGCAGTACTTC.